This TCR beta chain was recovered during a study of early T cells in non-severe SARS-CoV-2 infection. The length of the CDR3 is 14 residues. The V end lost 2 bases, the J end lost 7 bases, and 12 bases lay between the germline ends. Germline CDR1 and CDR2: SGHAT and FQNNGV. Attachment of unique molecular identifiers to individual cDNA molecules was performed. TCRdb called the 5' RACE reads again in MiXCR, with one record for every CDR3 protein. The data show around 72,000 distinct CDR3 sequences, around 9.1% seen once. The material was whole blood, obtained at baseline. The J gene is TRBJ2-4, the V gene TRBV11-2; possibly TRBD2 for D (6 bases). The sequence came from an adult who was a healthcare worker with PCR-confirmed SARS-CoV-2 infection or an uninfected control (not recorded which). CDR3 sequence reads: CASSLPSGTNIQYF. CDR3 DNA: TGTGCCAGCAGCTTACCCTCAGGGACTAACATTCAGTACTTC. The whole variable domain, filled in from reference TRBV11-2 and TRBJ2-4, reads EAGVAQSPRYKIIEKRQSVAFWCNPISGHATLYWYQQILGQGPKLLIQFQNNGVVDDSQLPKDRFSAERLKGVDSTLKIQPAKLEDSAVYLCASSLPSGTNIQYFGAGTRLSVL.